This TCR beta chain was documented in a study of identical twins. Study outcomes and limitations: Monozygotic twin pairs showed more out-of-frame TCR alpha sharing than models estimated. With abundant cord blood beta clonotypes, insertions were fewer; memory repertoires showed no such pattern.

This clonotype has just a few counts. Its specificity is unknown. A universal primer site was added by template switching, and unique molecular identifiers were carried by the cDNA. Using its own MiXCR run on the 5' RACE reads, TCRdb lists one record per CDR3 protein. Here the sample spans about 660,000 distinct CDR3 sequences, 8.6% being singletons. Every one of the donors was a healthy Caucasian. Looked up from germline, CDR1 is DFQATT and CDR2 is SNEGSKA (reference sequence). Losses at the gene ends were 5 bases for V and 3 bases for J; bases not matched to a gene: 17. CDR3 length: 19 amino acids. A further study also used this sample, focusing on yellow fever vaccine responses in identical twins.

This chain connects TRBV20-1 to TRBJ2-4; TRBD2 agrees at 12 bases. The sample was PBMCs. The source is a woman under 30 in good health. CDR3 in DNA: TGCAGTGCTTTGCCTAGGACTGCTAGCGGGAGGGCTGGCAAAAACATTCAGTACTTC. It translates to CSALPRTASGRAGKNIQYF.